The T cell receptor (beta chain) under discussion was sequenced for a study of blood T cells in healthy people across ages. This CDR3 comprises 12 residues. Germline loops: CDR1 DFQATT, CDR2 SNEGSKA (reference sequence). Through a sample-barcoded 5' primer and a J-beta primer mix, a second PCR was run for 7 to 11 cycles. One entry per CDR3 protein results from TCRdb running MiXCR on the 5' RACE reads. The table shows roughly 1,500,000 distinct CDR3 sequences, with roughly 40% occurring only once. The TCR was taken from a woman aged 18-35 years in good health. Sequencing was done on a sample of blood. This chain links TRBV20-1 with TRBJ2-4; a weak D match, TRBD1 (5 bases). With the DNA end fitting TRBJ2-5 better, the J assignment may be wrong. The CDR3 reads CSAYRRGETQYF. The CDR3 DNA sequence: TGCAGTGCTTACAGGAGAGGCGAGACCCAGTACTTC.